These T cell receptor beta chains were read from a single sample in a study of immune characterization of retroperitoneal liposarcoma. TCRdb re-derived calls from the PCR reads in MiXCR, one entry per CDR3 protein. The table has under 20,000 distinct CDR3 sequences, under 45% seen once. The source material was blood. The receptors stem from a male donor with retroperitoneal liposarcoma. CDR3s include the opening cysteine and the closing phenylalanine or tryptophan. Fields, in order: V gene, clone size, CDR3 protein. Where a row states a size, it is once, few, many or the class of an expanded clone; other rows omit it.

>TRBV5-1|NA
CASSAGTFEETQYF
>TRBV7-8|NA
CASTRDRSTDTQYF
>TRBV11-2|NA
CASSLSGRYEQYF
>TRBV11-2|NA
CASTGPWENEQYF
>TRBV12-3/TRBV12-4|many
CASSLRQLETQFF
>TRBV11-3|NA
CASSPGVGEGTFSYEQYF
>TRBV6-1|medium-sized
CASSEERGETQYF
>TRBV12-3/TRBV12-4|NA
CASSLSALAGAEETQFF
>TRBV6-1|NA
CASSTDRVGDTQYF
>TRBV12-3/TRBV12-4|many
CASSLSGRPETQYF
>TRBV4-1|NA
CASSQGAAGGEETQFF
>TRBV11-2|NA
CASSLGLARSTDTQYF
>TRBV7-2|many
CASSLLQGAAGNTIYF
>TRBV20-1|NA
CSAREGTGGSETQYF
>TRBV6-6|few
CASSYSQREQFF
>TRBV11-3|NA
CASSLRGSTDTQYF
>TRBV27|NA
CASSWVGGLPYEQYF
>TRBV27|NA
CASSIIPPGLAGDTQETQYF
>TRBV11-3|NA
CASSLAYDRVAYEQYF
>TRBV7-2|many
CASSPGLAGPYEQYF
>TRBV4-1|NA
CASSGLTYPQYF
>TRBV6-1|medium-sized
CASRLQGYGEQYF
>TRBV6-1|few
CASRKTSGSSYNEQYF
>TRBV7-2|many
CASSSPGLAVYEQYF
>TRBV25-1|few
CASSETEYNSPLHF
>TRBV6-1|many
CASSWARGLDTQYF
>TRBV6-2/TRBV6-3|NA
CASSYPTSSNEQFF
>TRBV6-2/TRBV6-3|NA
CAILASTGMNEQFF
>TRBV7-3|many
CASSPAAGGNGETQYF
>TRBV7-8|NA
CASSLAEQETQYF